Sequencing of this T cell receptor beta chain was carried out in a study of spatial heterogeneity in lung cancer. The CDR3 consists of 13 residues. V dropped 7 bases and J dropped 0 bases, with 9 bases sitting between them. A few counts support this clonotype. TCRdb used MiXCR to reprocess the 5' RACE reads, holding one entry per CDR3 protein. This table holds some 17,000 distinct CDR3 sequences, about a fifth found once. Time point here: sample taken at primary tumor resection. No cells were sorted before sequencing. The whole RNA sequenced was extracted from tumor, nontumor lung or frozen PBMC. Samples were donated by 72 untreated early-stage non-small cell lung cancer patients.

The sample in question was PBMCs, obtained at surgery. The chain is built from TRBV12-3 or TRBV12-4 and TRBJ1-1; TRBD1 might be the D (6 bases). The source is a female donor with early-stage non-small cell lung cancer. The CDR3 region has the DNA TGTGCCAGCACGACAGGTTTGAACACTGAAGCTTTCTTT. Translation gives CASTTGLNTEAFF.